Listed below are T cell receptor beta chains from one sample, sequenced in a study of blood T cell repertoires in COVID-19. Produced via immunoSEQ multiplex PCR; TCRdb's table is partial and in-frame only. The sample holds about 110,000 clones; 84% are singletons and the top ten take around 15%. The specimen was peripheral blood. The origin of the receptors is a woman between 55 and 75 years old with acute or convalescent COVID-19. Both conserved end residues are part of each CDR3. D genes are given only for firm matches. Size tells how often a clone was seen (once, few, many) or the class of an expanded clone, and some rows leave it out.

d_gene	abundance	v_gene	j_gene	CDR3nt	CDR3aa
.	.	TRBV29-1	TRBJ2-1	TGCAGCGTTGCGACGGGAGACGAGCAGTTCTTC	CSVATGDEQFF
TRBD2	.	TRBV15	TRBJ2-5	TGTGCCACCAGCAGAAGGATCCCTAGCGGAAACCAAGAGACCCAGTACTTC	CATSRRIPSGNQETQYF
TRBD2	.	TRBV5-6	TRBJ2-1	TGTGCCAGCACCTCGGGACTAGCCAAAAATGAGCAGTTCTTC	CASTSGLAKNEQFF
TRBD2	few	TRBV10-3	TRBJ2-1	TGTGCCATCAGTGACCTAGCGGACTACAATGAGCAGTTCTTC	CAISDLADYNEQFF
TRBD2	.	TRBV7-2	TRBJ2-1	TGTGCCAGCAGCCTAGGGACTAGCGGATCCAATGAGCAGTTCTTC	CASSLGTSGSNEQFF
.	.	TRBV27	TRBJ2-3	TGTGCCGGACCCTCACACAGGAAATCCCTAGCGCAGTATTTT	CAGPSHRKSLAQYF
TRBD2	.	TRBV18	TRBJ2-5	TGTGCCAGCTCCCCCGGACTAGTAGGTGAAGAGACCCAGTACTTC	CASSPGLVGEETQYF
.	.	TRBV6-2/TRBV6-3	TRBJ1-4	TGTGCCAGCAGTATAAATCTGTCTAATGAAAAACTGTTTTTT	CASSINLSNEKLFF
TRBD1	.	TRBV18	TRBJ1-4	TGTGCCAGCTCACAACAGGACAGGTCTTACATGTTCTTT	CASSQQDRSYMFF
.	.	TRBV19	TRBJ1-4	TGTGCCAGTAGTATGGCTGGGGGCGCAGATGAAAAACTGTTTTTT	CASSMAGGADEKLFF
TRBD2	.	TRBV28	TRBJ2-3	TGTGCCAGCAGTCCGCCTGTGGGAGGGTCGGGTGATACGCAGTATTTT	CASSPPVGGSGDTQYF
TRBD2	.	TRBV28	TRBJ2-3	TGTGCCAGCCTGGGGGGACTAGCGGGAGCTTCGGGTGCAGATACGCAGTATTTT	CASLGGLAGASGADTQYF
.	.	TRBV6-5	TRBJ2-1	TGTGCCAGCAGCCCCAGGCCCTACAATGAGCAGTTCTTC	CASSPRPYNEQFF
.	.	TRBV7-9	TRBJ2-1	TGTGCCAGCAGCTTAAGTCCCGGTGAGCGGTTCTTC	CASSLSPGERFF